The TCR beta chain described here comes from a study of shared clonotypes between healthy human individuals. Turning to the study itself: Each donor contributed plates that comprised three CD4 naive, three CD4 memory, two CD8 naive and one CD8 memory.

The CDR3 covers 16 residues. The V and J ends lost 4 bases and 1 base, in that order; junction bases with no gene match: 6. CDR1 SGHNT and CDR2 YYREEE come from the germline V gene (reference sequence). Study-wide points: The naive CD4 repertoires of four donors were compared, and roughly 5.1% of clonotypes were shared.

The study enrolled healthy HIV-negative adults without recent acute infections or vaccinations as donors. CD4+ cells yielded CD45RA+ naive and CD45RA-negative memory subsets. Produced via immunoSEQ multiplex PCR; TCRdb's table is partial and in-frame only. In the table there are 2 million to 2.5 million clones, roughly 90% of which are singletons. Comments on this clone: What it recognizes is unknown.

The sequencing input was naive CD4+ T cells from PBMCs. This sample's subset: CD45RA+ positively selected. The gene calls are TRBV5-4 and TRBJ2-3; 10 positions match TRBD2. The sequence was collected from a man younger than 35 in good health. Some clones in this sample may be carry-over from other donors' samples. The CDR3 loop reads CASSRGLAVGTDTQYF. CDR3 sequence (DNA): TGTGCCAGCAGCCGAGGACTAGCGGTCGGCACAGATACGCAGTATTTT. Based on the CDR3 plus reference TRBV5-4 and TRBJ2-3, the full variable domain is ETGVTQSPTHLIKTRGQQVTLRCSSQSGHNTVSWYQQALGQGPQFIFQYYREEENGRGNFPPRFSGLQFPNYSSELNVNALELDDSALYLCASSRGLAVGTDTQYFGPGTRLTVL.